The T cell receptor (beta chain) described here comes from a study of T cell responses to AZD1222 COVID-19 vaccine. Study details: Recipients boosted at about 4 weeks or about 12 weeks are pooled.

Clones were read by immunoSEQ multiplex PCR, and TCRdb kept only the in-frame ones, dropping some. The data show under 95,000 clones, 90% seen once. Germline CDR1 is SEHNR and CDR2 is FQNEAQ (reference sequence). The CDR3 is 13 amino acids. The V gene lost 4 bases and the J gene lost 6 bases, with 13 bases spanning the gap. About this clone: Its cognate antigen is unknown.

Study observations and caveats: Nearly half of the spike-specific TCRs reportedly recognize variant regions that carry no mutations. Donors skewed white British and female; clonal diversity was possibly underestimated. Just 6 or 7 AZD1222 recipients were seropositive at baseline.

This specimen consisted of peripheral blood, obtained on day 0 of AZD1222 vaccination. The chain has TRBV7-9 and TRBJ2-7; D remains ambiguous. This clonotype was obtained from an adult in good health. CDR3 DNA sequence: TGTGCCAGCAGCTCCCCAAGCCTAAGCGAGCAGTACTTC. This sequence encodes CASSSPSLSEQYF.